The entry that follows covers one T cell receptor beta chain sequence. The sample carries other DNA sequences with the same CDR3. In germline, CDR1 is LNHNV, CDR2 YYDKDF (reference sequence). The V end lost 6 bases, the J end lost 4 bases, and 13 bases lay between the germline ends. The CDR3 length is 13 residues. RNA was isolated and reverse transcribed to cDNA, the sequencing template. Here immunoSEQ multiplex PCR was the method, and the copy in TCRdb shows in-frame clones only, minus some. The table shows 150,000 to 200,000 clones, with 60% to 70% occurring only once. The data derive from a study of CD8+ T cells in alopecia areata. Treatment given: oral pan-JAK inhibitor, 5-10 mg twice daily.

The chain carries TRBV15 and TRBJ2-7; D possibly corresponds to TRBD2 (5 bases). Source: CD4+ T cells sorted from blood, taken at week 4, from a patient treated with tofacitinib. The clonotype comes from a human donor with alopecia areata. The CDR3 bases are TGTGCCACCAGTCGGGATCTGGGATACGAGCAGTACTTC. It is translated as CATSRDLGYEQYF. The full variable domain, in which reference TRBV15 and TRBJ2-7 provide the parts outside the CDR3, is DAMVIQNPRYQVTQFGKPVTLSCSQTLNHNVMYWYQQKSSQAPKLLFHYYDKDFNNEADTPDNFQSRRPNTSFCFLDIRSPGLGDTAMYLCATSRDLGYEQYFGPGTRLTVT.